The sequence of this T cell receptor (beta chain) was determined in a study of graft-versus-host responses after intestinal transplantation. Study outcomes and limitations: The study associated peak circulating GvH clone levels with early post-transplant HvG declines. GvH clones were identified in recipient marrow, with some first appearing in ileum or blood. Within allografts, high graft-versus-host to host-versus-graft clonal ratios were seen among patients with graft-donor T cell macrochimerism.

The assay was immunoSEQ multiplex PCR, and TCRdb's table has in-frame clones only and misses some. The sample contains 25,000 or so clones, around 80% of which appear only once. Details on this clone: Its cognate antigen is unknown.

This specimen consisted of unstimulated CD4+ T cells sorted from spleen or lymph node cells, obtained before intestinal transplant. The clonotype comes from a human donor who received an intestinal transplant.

Written as DNA, the CDR3 is TGCGCCAGCAGCGTGGACAGGGCAGCTGGCTACACCTTC. Protein sequence: CASSVDRAAGYTF. V and J are TRBV5-1 and TRBJ1-2, with 8 bases fitting TRBD1. This CDR3 is built from 13 residues. V shed 4 bases, J shed 7 bases, and the junction held 6 bases outside the gene matches. Germline CDR1 reads SGHRS; CDR2 reads YFSETQ.